This entry lists 32 T cell receptor beta chains sequenced from one sample in a study of blood T cell repertoires in COVID-19. Data came from immunoSEQ multiplex PCR; TCRdb stores just in-frame clones and leaves some out. The sample has hundreds of thousands of clones; 70% to 90% are singletons. The specimen sequenced was peripheral blood. Receptors originate from a man younger than 35 with active or convalescent COVID-19.

V gene TRBV7-2 combines with J gene TRBJ1-2; 8 bases fit TRBD1. Losses at the gene ends were 4 bases for V and 5 bases for J; bases not matched to a gene: 6. This CDR3 contains 14 residues. CDR1 and CDR2 from the germline V gene are SGHTA and FQGNSA. In DNA form, the CDR3 reads TGTGCCAGCAGCTCAGGACAGGGCGAATATGGCTACACCTTC. Translating gives CASSSGQGEYGYTF.

V gene TRBV10-3 combines with J gene TRBJ2-1, with D possibly being TRBD1 (5 bases). The CDR3 contains 15 residues. Germline lookup yields CDR1 ENHRY and CDR2 SYGVKD. Trimming shortened V by 3 bases and J by 3 bases, and 12 bases separated the two germline ends. Here the CDR3 reads CAISEPQANYNEQFF. In DNA form, the CDR3 reads TGTGCCATCAGTGAACCACAGGCTAACTACAATGAGCAGTTCTTC.

V is TRBV12-3 or TRBV12-4 and J is TRBJ2-1, with 8 bases fitting TRBD2. This CDR3 has 11 residues. Trimming removed 7 bases from V and 15 bases from J; junction bases left unmatched: 8. This CDR3 reads CASKGVAGWFF. The CDR3 DNA reads TGTGCCAGCAAGGGGGTAGCGGGGTGGTTCTTC.

The CDR3 loop is CASSYGGNYGYTF. For the CDR3, the DNA is TGTGCCAGCAGTTACGGGGGGAACTATGGCTACACCTTC. The rearrangement joins TRBV6-2 or TRBV6-3 to TRBJ1-2; TRBD1 is a possible D gene (5 bases). V gave up 2 bases and J gave up 2 bases, with 6 bases separating them. Germline V gene lookup returns CDR1 MNHEY and CDR2 SVGEGT. The CDR3 runs 13 residues.

V gene TRBV25-1 combines with J gene TRBJ1-6; 9 bases agree with TRBD1. Germline V gene lookup returns CDR1 MGHDK and CDR2 SYGVNS. The CDR3 totals 14 residues. The J segment lost 8 bases and the V segment lost 6 bases, leaving 5 bases of the junction unmatched. As DNA, the CDR3 is TGTGCCAGCAGGGGACAGGGAGTGTATTCACCCCTCCACTTT. Translation: CASRGQGVYSPLHF.

This clone was detected once. The CDR3 DNA reads TGTGCCAGCAGCCGCGGGGCGCCCGACCGCAATGAGCAGTTCTTC. Its translation: CASSRGAPDRNEQFF. The V call is TRBV13, the J call TRBJ2-1, with D possibly TRBD2 on 6 matching bases. The ends were cut back, 5 bases at V and 6 bases at J, with 17 bases in the middle. Per germline, CDR1 PRHDT and CDR2 FYEKMQ (reference sequence). The CDR3 covers 15 residues. The entire variable domain, with the rest obtained from reference TRBV13 and TRBJ2-1, is as follows: AAGVIQSPRHLIKEKRETATLKCYPIPRHDTVYWYQQGPGQDPQFLISFYEKMQSDKGSIPDRFSAQQFSDYHSELNMSSLELGDSALYFCASSRGAPDRNEQFFGPGTRLTVL.

This clone has a single count. The V and J genes are TRBV2 and TRBJ1-4; 9 positions agree with TRBD1. Trimming at V came to 8 bases and at J to 8 bases, leaving 3 bases not matched to a gene. The CDR3 runs to 12 residues. Looked up from germline, CDR1 is SNHLY and CDR2 is FYNNEI. The CDR3 protein is CASGQGPEKLFF. For the CDR3, the DNA is TGTGCCAGCGGACAGGGGCCAGAAAAACTGTTTTTT.

The chain employs TRBV27 and TRBJ1-1; TRBD1 matches 7 bases. CDR3 size: 15 residues. CDR1 and CDR2 from the germline V gene are MNHEY and SMNVEV (reference sequence). Losses at the gene ends were 7 bases for V and 6 bases for J; bases not matched to a gene: 14. The CDR3 is CASISQGVRKAEAFF. The DNA for the CDR3 is TGTGCCAGCATTAGTCAGGGGGTAAGGAAAGCTGAAGCTTTCTTT.

V and J are TRBV6-6 and TRBJ1-4; no reliable D call. This CDR3 contains 15 residues. Germline CDR1 is MNHNY and CDR2 is SVGAGI (reference sequence). The germline V and J ends were trimmed by 4 bases and 4 bases, with 13 bases remaining between them. DNA of the CDR3: TGTGCCAGCAGTTCCTTCGGGGTGGGTAATGAAAAACTGTTTTTT. It specifies CASSSFGVGNEKLFF.

Remarks on this clone: A junction end diverges from the germline sequence, so it may reflect a read error. The V gene is TRBV3-1 (or the pseudogene TRBV3-2), the J gene TRBJ1-4; TRBD1 aligns across 7 bases. CDR1 and CDR2 from the germline V gene are LGHDT and YNNKEL (reference sequence). CDR3 length: 12 amino acids. The CDR3: CASSQGGTDTYF. For the CDR3, the DNA is TGTGCCAGCAGCCAAGGGGGGACAGATACCTATTTT.

The chain uses TRBV2 and TRBJ1-5, with a tentative D call TRBD1 (5 bases). Germline-derived CDR1 and CDR2 are SNHLY and FYNNEI. The length of the CDR3 is 16 residues. Trimming took off 6 bases at V and 1 base at J, with 16 bases between the two ends. In DNA, the CDR3 is TGTGCCAGCAGCGAGGACATGGGTACGAGCAATCAGCCCCAGCATTTT. Translation: CASSEDMGTSNQPQHF.

This rearrangement joins TRBV27 to TRBJ2-7; D call uncertain. The CDR3 extends over 13 amino acids. V was trimmed by 2 bases and J by 2 bases, leaving 7 bases between them. CDR1 is MNHEY, CDR2 SMNVEV, per germline (reference sequence). CDR3 in amino acids: CASSLKEPYEQYF. The DNA for the CDR3 is TGTGCCAGCAGTTTAAAGGAGCCCTACGAGCAGTACTTC.

The chain uses TRBV7-9 and TRBJ1-4; D call uncertain. From germline, CDR1 is SEHNR and CDR2 FQNEAQ (reference sequence). V lost 2 bases and J 4 bases, leaving 5 bases between the germline ends. The CDR3 runs to 13 residues. CDR3 in DNA: TGTGCCAGCAGCTTAAACAGTAATGAAAAACTGTTTTTT. Its translation: CASSLNSNEKLFF. The variable domain in full, completed from reference TRBV7-9 and TRBJ1-4, reads DTGVSQNPRHKITKRGQNVTFRCDPISEHNRLYWYRQTLGQGPEFLTYFQNEAQLEKSRLLSDRFSAERPKGSFSTLEIQRTEQGDSAMYLCASSLNSNEKLFFGSGTQLSVL.

Here the CDR3 DNA reads TGTGCCAGCAGCGGGCTTCAGAGAAACACCATATATTTT. It codes for CASSGLQRNTIYF. The chain combines TRBV9 with TRBJ1-3; D is undetermined. Germline CDR1 and CDR2: SGDLS and YYNGEE. The CDR3 has 13 residues. The ends were cut back, 3 bases at V and 5 bases at J, with 9 bases in the middle. Looking up the rest from reference TRBV9 and TRBJ1-3 gives the full variable domain: DSGVTQTPKHLITATGQRVTLRCSPRSGDLSVYWYQQSLDQGLQFLIQYYNGEERAKGNILERFSAQQFPDLHSELNLSSLELGDSALYFCASSGLQRNTIYFGEGSWLTVV.

The CDR3 nucleotides read TGTGCCAGCAGCGTAGACGGGGGGGCCGGAGAGACCCAGTACTTC. Amino acid sequence: CASSVDGGAGETQYF. V usage is TRBV9 and J usage is TRBJ2-5; 8 bases align to TRBD2. The CDR3 covers 15 residues. From germline, CDR1 is SGDLS and CDR2 YYNGEE. V shed 0 bases, J shed 4 bases, and the junction held 5 bases outside the gene matches.

In its sample, this clone was seen a few times. The chain joins TRBV2 to TRBJ2-2, with 8 bases lining up with TRBD1. The germline CDR1 and CDR2 sequences are SNHLY and FYNNEI. The length of the CDR3 is 17 residues. The V segment lost 2 bases and the J segment 6 bases; nucleotides outside the gene matches: 11. Here the CDR3 reads CASSETFQYRGAGELFF. CDR3 nucleotides: TGTGCCAGCAGTGAAACGTTCCAATACAGGGGGGCCGGGGAGCTGTTTTTT.

The chain has TRBV6-5 and TRBJ1-1, with 9 bases identical to TRBD1. Germline V gene sequence: CDR1 MNHEY, CDR2 SVGAGI. The CDR3 loop spans 16 amino acids. Germline trimming cut 1 base from V and 8 bases from J; bases unmatched to any gene: 11. The CDR3 DNA reads as TGTGCCAGCAGTTACTTACCAGGACAGGGGCATCTGGAAGCTTTCTTT. Its protein product is CASSYLPGQGHLEAFF.

This clone was observed once. The V gene is TRBV15, the J gene TRBJ1-1; the D is unclear. The ends were cut back, 8 bases at V and 1 base at J, with 11 bases in the middle. The CDR3 is made up of 13 amino acids. The germline gives CDR1 LNHNV, CDR2 YYDKDF (reference sequence). DNA for the CDR3: TGTGCCACCTCGAGACGGAGGAACACTGAAGCTTTCTTT. It translates to CATSRRRNTEAFF.

This chain uses TRBV27 with TRBJ1-4; 10 bases fit TRBD1. Trimming removed 8 bases from V and 6 bases from J; junction bases left unmatched: 9. The CDR3 loop spans 15 amino acids. CDR1 and CDR2 (germline): MNHEY, SMNVEV (reference sequence). The CDR3 protein is CASGDQGQGYEKLFF. DNA of the CDR3: TGTGCCAGCGGAGATCAGGGACAGGGGTATGAAAAACTGTTTTTT.

This chain uses TRBV7-9 with TRBJ1-5; possibly TRBD1 for D (5 bases). V was trimmed by 5 bases and J by 4 bases, leaving 18 bases between them. There are 16 residues in the CDR3. CDR1 is SEHNR and CDR2 is FQNEAQ in the germline V gene (reference sequence). Here the CDR3 reads CASSHGTDKVNQPQHF. Written as DNA, the CDR3 is TGTGCCAGCAGCCACGGGACTGATAAAGTTAATCAGCCCCAGCATTTT.

The chain links TRBV27 to TRBJ2-1, with D maybe TRBD1 (6 bases). The CDR3 sequence is 15 residues long. Per germline, CDR1 MNHEY and CDR2 SMNVEV (reference sequence). V gave up 2 bases and J gave up 0 bases, with 8 bases separating them. CDR3 coding DNA: TGTGCCAGCAGTTTAGGGGGCAGCTCCTACAATGAGCAGTTCTTC. Protein: CASSLGGSSYNEQFF.

This clone has a count of ten or more. The rearrangement uses TRBV6-5 and TRBJ2-2; possibly TRBD2 for D (7 bases). There are 12 residues in the CDR3. The germline V gene encodes CDR1 MNHEY and CDR2 SVGAGI. Trimming pared 6 bases from V and 9 bases from J, leaving 11 bases between. The CDR3 spells CASSWGGWELFF. The DNA for the CDR3 is TGTGCCAGCAGCTGGGGGGGCTGGGAGCTGTTTTTT.

The rearrangement joins TRBV9 to TRBJ2-1; D not certain. The CDR3 covers 16 residues. The germline CDR1 and CDR2 sequences are SGDLS and YYNGEE. Between the trimmed V and J ends, which lost 4 bases and 8 bases, there was a span of 22 bases. The CDR3 loop is CASSFDVGSYIDEQFF. The DNA for the CDR3 is TGTGCCAGCAGCTTCGATGTGGGCTCCTACATCGATGAGCAGTTCTTC.

CDR3 sequence (DNA): TGCGCCAGCAGCCAACGGACAGGGAGCAATCAGCCCCAGCATTTT. Protein product: CASSQRTGSNQPQHF. This chain uses TRBV4-1 with TRBJ1-5; 8 nucleotides agree with TRBD1. This CDR3 has 15 residues. The germline V gene encodes CDR1 MGHRA and CDR2 YSYEKL. Losses at the gene ends were 2 bases for V and 1 base for J; bases not matched to a gene: 1.

The rearrangement links TRBV7-3 to TRBJ2-5; D call uncertain. The germline CDR1 and CDR2 sequences are SGHTA and FQGTGA. V dropped 2 bases and J dropped 2 bases, with 6 bases sitting between them. This CDR3 has 13 residues. CDR3 residues: CASSLVLQETQYF. The CDR3 DNA is TGTGCCAGCAGCTTAGTATTACAAGAGACCCAGTACTTC.

V is TRBV5-5 and J is TRBJ1-2; D is ambiguous. Deletions cut 1 base from V and 5 bases from J, with 6 bases between. CDR3 length: 12 amino acids. CDR1 SGHKS and CDR2 YYEKEE come from the germline V gene (reference sequence). DNA of the CDR3: TGTGCCAGCAGCTTGATCTCTTATGGCTACACCTTC. Translated: CASSLISYGYTF.

A remark on this clone: The CDR3 ends on some other residue instead of the conserved phenylalanine or tryptophan, so this is likely a read error. The DNA is omitted, as the CDR3 cannot be located on it reliably, and the CDR3 follows TCRdb's listing. V gene TRBV6-2 or TRBV6-3 combines with J gene TRBJ2-3; the tabulated D call, TRBD2, remains unverified against the DNA. Germline V lookup: CDR1 MNHEY, CDR2 SVGEGT. The CDR3 extends over 14 residues, inclusive of both ends. The CDR3 spells CASSYQTSGGPQWR.

J is TRBJ2-7 and V is TRBV4-2; 10 bases are a match to TRBD2. The CDR3 has 15 residues. The germline gives CDR1 LGHNA, CDR2 YNFKEQ. Trimming took 1 base from V and 7 from J; bases not matched to a gene: 7. The CDR3 region is CASSQGDSGGLEQYF. Here the CDR3 DNA reads TGTGCCAGCAGCCAAGGTGATAGCGGGGGGTTGGAGCAGTACTTC.

The V call is TRBV15, the J call TRBJ1-2, with D possibly TRBD1 on 5 matching bases. In germline, CDR1 is LNHNV, CDR2 YYDKDF (reference sequence). V shed 0 bases and J shed 6 bases, with 11 bases lying between them. This CDR3 region has 14 residues. The CDR3 DNA is TGTGCCACCAGCAGAGATCCCGGAGGGGATGGCTACACCTTC. Its protein is CATSRDPGGDGYTF.

The gene calls are TRBV19 and TRBJ1-1; TRBD1 is a possible D gene (5 bases). Between the trimmed V and J ends, which lost 5 bases and 0 bases, there was a span of 7 bases. Germline assignment: CDR1 LNHDA and CDR2 SQIVND (reference sequence). The CDR3 loop spans 13 amino acids. The CDR3 DNA reads TGTGCCAGTAGTGCACAGGTGAACACTGAAGCTTTCTTT. Residues: CASSAQVNTEAFF.

This clone was found once. The chain couples TRBV29-1 to TRBJ1-2; TRBD1 might be the D (5 bases). Germline V lookup: CDR1 SQVTM, CDR2 ANQGSEA. V lost 0 bases and J lost 8, with 7 bases in between. The CDR3 has 11 amino acids. The CDR3 DNA reads TGCAGCGTTGAAGAGGGGGGAGGCTACACCTTC. It codes for CSVEEGGGYTF.

J is TRBJ1-1 and V is TRBV21-1; the listed D gene, TRBD1, was not tested against the DNA. TRBV21-1 has pseudogene status. The CDR3 loop spans 15 amino acids. In DNA, the CDR3 is TGTGCCAGCAGCAGCAGACAGGGGAACAACACTGAAGCTTTCTTT. It is translated as CASSSRQGNNTEAFF.